The 28 T cell receptor beta chains below come from one sample, sequenced in a study of T-cell memory formation after mild COVID-19 (dated by TCRdb to 2020 to 2023). Library preparation was by 5' RACE. TCRdb names Illumina NovaSeq 6000 as the instrument used. Clones were called with MiXCR by TCRdb after fastp trimmed the public reads at Q25, and only in-frame beta chains were retained. Each CDR3 protein gets just one entry, which takes the most common genes and DNA from the rows behind it. This sample comprises about 350,000 distinct CDR3 sequences, more than 20% of them detected only once. The ten largest account for around 20% of the sample. Sample: PBMCs or a T cell subset sorted from them (not recorded which). These TCRs come from a man younger than 35 who had mild COVID-19 (a few samples of this study predate the infection). The sample titles of this study are shuffled in the database, so cell type and time point are left out; the donor was told from shared clones.

The gene calls are TRBV19 and TRBJ2-5, with no clear D. From germline, CDR1 is LNHDA and CDR2 SQIVND (reference sequence). The germline V and J ends were trimmed by 3 bases and 1 base, with 9 bases remaining between them. The length of the CDR3 is 14 residues. Here the CDR3 DNA reads TGTGCCAGTAGTATTACCGCAACCCAAGAGACCCAGTACTTC. The encoded protein is CASSITATQETQYF.

This clonotype was recorded at least ten times. The chain employs TRBV7-3 and TRBJ2-1; perhaps TRBD2 as D (5 bases). With 5 bases removed from V and 8 bases from J, the gap between germline ends came to 13 bases. Looked up from germline, CDR1 is SGHTA and CDR2 is FQGTGA. The CDR3 extends over 13 amino acids. CDR3 residues: CASSPSPEDEQFF. CDR3 nucleotides: TGTGCCAGCAGCCCGAGCCCGGAGGATGAGCAGTTCTTC. The full variable domain, rest sourced from reference TRBV7-3 and TRBJ2-1, is GAGVSQTPSNKVTEKGKYVELRCDPISGHTALYWYRQSLGQGPEFLIYFQGTGAADDSGLPNDRFFAVRPEGSVSTLKIQRTERGDSAVYLCASSPSPEDEQFFGPGTRLTVL.

The chain uses TRBV3-1 and TRBJ1-2; possible D gene TRBD1, 5 bases. V was shortened by 3 bases and J by 4 bases, with 12 bases between the two germline ends. Germline CDR1 reads LGHDT; CDR2 reads YNNKEL (reference sequence). CDR3 length equals 14 residues. CDR3 residues: CASSHDRRPYGYTF. CDR3 nucleotide sequence: TGTGCCAGCAGCCATGACAGAAGGCCCTATGGCTACACCTTC. Using reference TRBV3-1 and TRBJ1-2 for the parts outside the CDR3, the full variable domain is DTAVSQTPKYLVTQMGNDKSIKCEQNLGHDTMYWYKQDSKKFLKIMFSYNNKELIINETVPNRFSPKSPDKAHLNLHINSLELGDSAVYFCASSHDRRPYGYTFGSGTRLTVV.

The V gene is TRBV6-6, the J gene TRBJ2-3; weak D call: TRBD2 (5 bases). V lost 7 bases and J 6 bases, leaving 11 bases between the germline ends. The germline gives CDR1 MNHNY, CDR2 SVGAGI (reference sequence). The CDR3 totals 12 residues. The DNA for the CDR3 is TGTGCCAGCACTTCGGAGGCTGATACGCAGTATTTT. It encodes CASTSEADTQYF.

The J gene is TRBJ2-3, the V gene TRBV11-2; D perhaps matches TRBD2 (5 bases). Trimming left V 1 base short and J 5 bases short, with 13 bases between. The germline CDR1 and CDR2 sequences are SGHAT and FQNNGV. The CDR3 consists of 15 residues. CDR3 sequence: CASSLVDLGRDTQYF. DNA of the CDR3: TGTGCCAGCAGCTTAGTAGACCTAGGGAGAGATACGCAGTATTTT.

This chain uses TRBV7-2 with TRBJ2-1; D ambiguous. V gave up 4 bases and J gave up 4 bases, with 11 bases separating them. Germline V gene data show CDR1 as SGHTA and CDR2 as FQGNSA. The CDR3 length is 14 residues. CDR3 sequence (DNA): TGTGCCAGCAGCTCCCCGTGGGGATACAATGAGCAGTTCTTC. Protein sequence: CASSSPWGYNEQFF. Drawing the rest from reference TRBV7-2 and TRBJ2-1, the complete variable domain is GAGVSQSPSNKVTEKGKDVELRCDPISGHTALYWYRQSLGQGLEFLIYFQGNSAPDKSGLPSDRFSAERTGGSVSTLTIQRTQQEDSAVYLCASSSPWGYNEQFFGPGTRLTVL.

This chain connects TRBV7-7 to TRBJ2-3; TRBD2 aligns across 11 bases. CDR3 length: 16 residues. CDR1 SSHAT and CDR2 FNYEAQ come from the germline V gene (reference sequence). Trimming cost V 5 bases and J 5 bases; bases outside gene matches: 9. The CDR3 nucleotides are TGTGCCAGCAGCCCCCGCGCCGGACTAGCGGGAGATACGCAGTATTTT. It is translated as CASSPRAGLAGDTQYF.

This clonotype appeared a few times. The rearrangement links TRBV6-2 or TRBV6-3 to TRBJ1-2; D is undetermined. CDR1 is MNHEY, CDR2 SVGEGT, per germline. Trimming shortened V by 0 bases and J by 4 bases, and 6 bases separated the two germline ends. The CDR3 is 13 amino acids. The CDR3 sequence is CASSYSEAYGYTF. The CDR3 DNA follows: TGTGCCAGCAGTTACTCGGAGGCCTATGGCTACACCTTC.

In nucleotides, the CDR3 is TGCAGTGCTAGATTGAGCCCAGATACGCAGTATTTT. Translating gives CSARLSPDTQYF. J is TRBJ2-3 and V is TRBV20-1; D is unclear. V was cut by 2 bases and J by 4 bases, with 7 bases left in between. This CDR3 is 12 amino acids long. Per the germline V gene, CDR1 is DFQATT and CDR2 is SNEGSKA (reference sequence).

This clonotype appeared a few times. The V gene is TRBV11-2, the J gene TRBJ2-1; 9 nucleotides match TRBD2. CDR1 and CDR2 (germline): SGHAT, FQNNGV. The CDR3 runs 16 residues. V lost 0 bases, J lost 7 bases, and 7 bases stayed unmatched. CDR3 protein: CASSLDRASGTNEQFF. In DNA form, the CDR3 reads TGTGCCAGCAGCTTAGATCGGGCTAGCGGGACGAATGAGCAGTTCTTC.

This clonotype was detected a few times. J is TRBJ1-6 and V is TRBV5-1, with D unclear. The CDR3 totals 14 residues. Germline V gene data show CDR1 as SGHRS and CDR2 as YFSETQ. Trimming stripped 3 bases from V and 9 bases from J, with 13 bases between. The CDR3 reads CASSSTLGSSPLHF. The CDR3 DNA is TGCGCCAGCAGCTCCACTCTCGGCAGTTCACCCCTCCACTTT.

This clonotype was counted at least ten times. V gene TRBV5-1 combines with J gene TRBJ2-7, with D hard to call. Germline values: CDR1 SGHRS, CDR2 YFSETQ. The CDR3 contains 13 residues. Between the trimmed V and J ends, which lost 4 bases and 4 bases, there was a span of 12 bases. The CDR3 DNA reads as TGCGCCAGCAGCCCCCCGACTGAATACGAGCAGTACTTC. The encoded protein is CASSPPTEYEQYF.

This clonotype came up a few times. V usage is TRBV7-9 and J usage is TRBJ2-1, with TRBD2 matching over 15 bases. The CDR3 has 15 residues. The germline gives CDR1 SEHNR, CDR2 FQNEAQ (reference sequence). Trimming cost V 6 bases and J 8 bases; bases outside gene matches: 5. The CDR3 nucleotides read TGTGCCAGCAGATGGACTAGCGGGGGGGTTCATGAGCAGTTCTTC. This gives the protein CASRWTSGGVHEQFF. Looking up the rest from reference TRBV7-9 and TRBJ2-1 gives the full variable domain: DTGVSQNPRHKITKRGQNVTFRCDPISEHNRLYWYRQTLGQGPEFLTYFQNEAQLEKSRLLSDRFSAERPKGSFSTLEIQRTEQGDSAMYLCASRWTSGGVHEQFFGPGTRLTVL.

The chain joins TRBV15 to TRBJ2-3, with D possibly matching TRBD2 (6 bases). Trimming removed 8 bases from V and 6 bases from J, with 15 bases in between. The CDR3 runs 13 residues. The germline V gene has CDR1 LNHNV and CDR2 YYDKDF (reference sequence). CDR3 bases: TGTGCCACCGCAGGGCGTCGGGGGGATACGCAGTATTTT. Its protein is CATAGRRGDTQYF.

This clonotype was detected only a few times. The chain has TRBV28 and TRBJ1-2, with D unresolved. V was trimmed by 8 bases and J by 2 bases, leaving 15 bases between them. The CDR3 extends over 14 amino acids. Germline CDR1 MDHEN, CDR2 SYDVKM. CDR3 in DNA: TGTGCCAGCTCAGGACCAGTCTCAAACTATGGCTACACCTTC. Translation gives CASSGPVSNYGYTF.

The genes are TRBV28 and TRBJ2-7; maybe TRBD2 (5 bases). Between the trimmed V and J ends, which lost 3 bases and 2 bases, there was a span of 11 bases. Germline-derived CDR1 and CDR2 are MDHEN and SYDVKM. This CDR3 spans 14 amino acids. Here the CDR3 DNA reads TGTGCCAGCAGTTTTTTGGAGGTTCCCTACGAGCAGTACGTC. Protein sequence: CASSFLEVPYEQYV.

The chain carries TRBV19 and TRBJ2-1; D is possibly TRBD2 (7 bases). CDR3 length equals 12 residues. Trimming took 11 bases from V and 6 from J, leaving 14 bases between them. Germline V gives CDR1 LNHDA, CDR2 SQIVND (reference sequence). The CDR3 DNA sequence: TGTGCCGTGGGGGGGCTGGCCAATGAGCAGTTCTTC. Translating it yields CAVGGLANEQFF.

This clonotype has a handful of counts. The chain has TRBV5-1 and TRBJ2-3; 10 positions agree with TRBD1. V dropped 6 bases and J dropped 5; count of bases not matched to a gene: 9. This CDR3 has 15 amino acids. Looked up from germline, CDR1 is SGHRS and CDR2 is YFSETQ. The CDR3: CASNPGQGRIDTQYF. The DNA for the CDR3 is TGCGCCAGCAACCCGGGACAGGGGAGGATAGATACGCAGTATTTT.

This clonotype appeared once. The chain combines TRBV3-1 with TRBJ2-7; TRBD1 is a possible D gene (6 bases). There are 15 residues in the CDR3. Germline lookup yields CDR1 LGHDT and CDR2 YNNKEL (reference sequence). The V and J ends lost 4 bases and 1 base respectively, with 14 bases between them. CDR3 loop: CASSRRPGQSYEQYF. In nucleotides, the CDR3 is TGTGCCAGCAGCCGGAGACCGGGACAATCCTACGAGCAGTACTTC.

The chain is built from TRBV24-1 and TRBJ2-1; D ambiguous. From germline, CDR1 is KGHDR and CDR2 SFDVKD. The length of the CDR3 is 12 residues. V lost 4 bases, J lost 11 bases, and 11 bases lay in between. In nucleotides, the CDR3 is TGTGCCACCAGTGAGTACGGTGAAAAGCAGTTCTTC. It codes for CATSEYGEKQFF.

This clonotype showed up many times. The chain links TRBV7-9 to TRBJ2-1; unclear D gene. Trimming took 5 bases from V and 4 from J, leaving 3 bases between them. Germline V gives CDR1 SEHNR, CDR2 FQNEAQ (reference sequence). CDR3 length: 11 amino acids. The CDR3 reads CASSGYNEQFF. DNA of the CDR3: TGTGCCAGCAGCGGATACAATGAGCAGTTCTTC.

This clonotype was counted many times. The chain joins TRBV7-2 to TRBJ2-5, with D possibly matching TRBD2 (5 bases). The germline V gene has CDR1 SGHTA and CDR2 FQGNSA. V was clipped by 0 bases and J by 1 base, with 6 bases between them. This CDR3 has 14 residues. CDR3 region: CASSLAGSQETQYF. The CDR3 region has the DNA TGTGCCAGCAGCTTAGCGGGGAGCCAAGAGACCCAGTACTTC.

This clonotype came up a few times. The CDR3 nucleotides are TGCAGCGTCCTCAGGGGGGGTTTCACCGGGGAGCTGTTTTTT. Amino acids: CSVLRGGFTGELFF. This sequence joins TRBV29-1 and TRBJ2-2; the D call may be TRBD1 or TRBD2 (7 bases each). Germline CDR1 and CDR2: SQVTM and ANQGSEA. V lost 6 bases and J 4 bases, leaving 15 bases between the germline ends. The CDR3 is 14 residues long.

In this sample, this clonotype turned up a few times. J is TRBJ1-2 and V is TRBV7-9; D is ambiguous. The length of the CDR3 is 13 residues. The ends were cut back, 3 bases at V and 7 bases at J, with 12 bases in the middle. Germline values: CDR1 SEHNR, CDR2 FQNEAQ (reference sequence). The CDR3 sequence is CASSLEGESGYTF. CDR3 DNA sequence: TGTGCCAGCAGCTTGGAGGGAGAGAGTGGCTACACCTTC.

This clonotype was found a few times. The chain is built from TRBV4-1 and TRBJ1-4; a weak D match, TRBD1 (6 bases). The V gene's germline CDR1 is MGHRA and CDR2 YSYEKL. The CDR3 runs to 15 residues. V was cut by 2 bases and J by 8 bases, with 15 bases left in between. CDR3 sequence reads: CASSQPWTTGEKLFF. The CDR3 DNA follows: TGCGCCAGCAGCCAACCATGGACGACAGGAGAAAAACTGTTTTTT.

The chain combines TRBV7-3 with TRBJ2-2, with 9 bases that match TRBD1. This CDR3 contains 15 residues. CDR1 SGHTA and CDR2 FQGTGA come from the germline V gene. With V trimmed by 5 bases and J by 6 bases, 7 bases remained unmatched. This chain's CDR3 is CASSPLTGGSGELFF. The DNA of the CDR3 is TGTGCCAGCAGCCCACTTACAGGGGGCTCCGGGGAGCTGTTTTTT.

The chain joins TRBV7-2 to TRBJ1-1; D unclear. The CDR3 spans 13 residues. Trimming removed 0 bases at V and 7 bases at J, with 9 bases between. Germline CDR1 and CDR2: SGHTA and FQGNSA. CDR3 region: CASSLAFRHEAFF. CDR3 nucleotide sequence: TGTGCCAGCAGCTTAGCGTTCCGCCATGAAGCTTTCTTT.

In its sample, this clonotype was seen a few times. The V and J genes are TRBV21-1 and TRBJ1-5; the D call in the table, TRBD1, was not verified against the DNA. TRBV21-1 is listed as a pseudogene. This CDR3 is built from 13 residues. The CDR3 nucleotides read TGTGCCAGCAGCCTTTGGACAGCCCGGCCCCAGCATTTT. Translating it yields CASSLWTARPQHF.